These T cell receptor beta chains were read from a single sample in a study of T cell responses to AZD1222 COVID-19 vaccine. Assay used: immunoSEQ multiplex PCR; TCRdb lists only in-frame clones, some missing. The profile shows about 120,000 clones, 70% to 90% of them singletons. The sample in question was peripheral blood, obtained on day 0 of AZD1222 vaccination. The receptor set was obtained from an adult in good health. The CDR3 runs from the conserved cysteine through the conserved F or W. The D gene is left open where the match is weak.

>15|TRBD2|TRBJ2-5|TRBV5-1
CASSGTSGGQETQYF
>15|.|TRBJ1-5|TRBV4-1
CASSQETETNQPQHF
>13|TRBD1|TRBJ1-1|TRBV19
CASSMQGDTEAFF
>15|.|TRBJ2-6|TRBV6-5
CASSYRGSGANVLTF
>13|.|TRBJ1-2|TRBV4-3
CASSQVDKGGYTF
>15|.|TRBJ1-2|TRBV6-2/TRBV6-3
CASSYRSFLGYGYTF
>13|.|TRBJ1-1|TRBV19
CASSRSGEGKTFF
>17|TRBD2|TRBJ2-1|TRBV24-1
CATSDGPTSGRPNEQFF
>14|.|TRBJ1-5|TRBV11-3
CAAKTRGRNQPQHF
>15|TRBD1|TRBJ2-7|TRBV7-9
CASSDGTGVSYEQYF
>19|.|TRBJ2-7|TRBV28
CASSLSRWQGMGPSYEQYF
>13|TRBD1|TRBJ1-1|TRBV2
CATETGARTEAFF
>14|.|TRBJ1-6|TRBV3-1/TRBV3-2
CASSQEHNNSPLHF
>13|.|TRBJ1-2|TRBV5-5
CASSYTANYGYTF
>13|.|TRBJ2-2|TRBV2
CASAQGSSGELFF
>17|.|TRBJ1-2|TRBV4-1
CASSQDSAGESWDGYTF
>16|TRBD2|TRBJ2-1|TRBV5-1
CASSSSSGTLGDEQFF
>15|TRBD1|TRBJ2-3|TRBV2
CASSEGQGATDTQYF
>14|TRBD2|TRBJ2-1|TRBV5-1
CASSFVAGANEQFF
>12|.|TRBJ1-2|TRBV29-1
CSAARGDYGYTF
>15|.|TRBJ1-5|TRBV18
CASSPTSLSNQPQHF
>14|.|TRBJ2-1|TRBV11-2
CASSPPPGTNEQFF
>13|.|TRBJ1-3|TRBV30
CAWSRDSGNTIYF
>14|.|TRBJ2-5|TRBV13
CASSLDPRAETQYF
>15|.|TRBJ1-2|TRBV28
CASSLPQGTLYGYTF
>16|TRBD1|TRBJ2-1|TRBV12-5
CASGLQTGTAYNEQFF
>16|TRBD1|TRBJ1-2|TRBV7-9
CASSLAKGQGLAGYTF
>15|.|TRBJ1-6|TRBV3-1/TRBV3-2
CASRTWDTKNSPLHF
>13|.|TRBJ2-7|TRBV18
CASSPPSQVSVYF
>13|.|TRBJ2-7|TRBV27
CASSFIPSYEQYF
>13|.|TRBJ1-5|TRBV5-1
CASSITSEQPQHF
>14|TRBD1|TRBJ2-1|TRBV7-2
CASSPGTANNEQFF
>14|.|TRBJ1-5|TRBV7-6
CASSLATGSQPQHF
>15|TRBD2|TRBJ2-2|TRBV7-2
CASSIAGVTTGELFF
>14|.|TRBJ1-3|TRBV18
CASSPGLRRNTIYF
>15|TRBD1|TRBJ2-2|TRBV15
CATSRERGRTGELFF
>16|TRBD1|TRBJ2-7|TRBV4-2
CASSQEDRGLPYEQYF
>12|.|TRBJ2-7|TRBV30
CAWSDSGPEQYF
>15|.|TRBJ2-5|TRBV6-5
CASSNSGDLQETQYF
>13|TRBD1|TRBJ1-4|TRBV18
CASSPDRNEKLFF
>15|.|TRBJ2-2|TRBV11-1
CASTPPTELTGELFF
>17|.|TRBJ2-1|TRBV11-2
CASSSRGSGSSYNEQFF
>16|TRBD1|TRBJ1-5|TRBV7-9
CASSLGGTGQMGPQHF
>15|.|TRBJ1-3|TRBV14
CASSQGPISGNTIYF
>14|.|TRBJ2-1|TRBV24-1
CATSDYDRYNEQFF
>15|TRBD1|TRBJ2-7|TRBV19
CASSTPHDRAYEQYF
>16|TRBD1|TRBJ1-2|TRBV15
CATSKGTGRTNYGYTF
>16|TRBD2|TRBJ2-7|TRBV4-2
CASSRILGLAGDEQYF
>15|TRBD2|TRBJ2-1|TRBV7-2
CASSPLAGFHNEQFF
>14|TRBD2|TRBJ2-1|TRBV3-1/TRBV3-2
CASSRERGGSEQFF
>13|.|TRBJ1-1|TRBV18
CASSPQGGTEAFF
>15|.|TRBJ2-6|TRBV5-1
CASSNLLSGANVLTF
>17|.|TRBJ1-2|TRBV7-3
CASSLNPPGQGGYGYTF
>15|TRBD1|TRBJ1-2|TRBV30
CAWSDTGVGSYGYTF
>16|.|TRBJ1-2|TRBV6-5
CASSYNSGGGGYGYTF
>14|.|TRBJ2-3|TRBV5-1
CASNLQGRVYTQYF